The entry below describes one TCR beta chain. Its antigen is still unknown. No per-base quality is available; no much larger clone lies one base away. The donors belonged to the validation cohort of 120 subjects, which was separate from the approximately 680-subject first cohort. The data derive from a study of cytomegalovirus exposure and HLA in healthy donors (dated by TCRdb to about 2017). Regarding the study in general: According to a later analysis, one platform produced both the roughly 110 validation repertoires and the 670 or so repertoires of the first cohort. A separate validation cohort of about 110 different subjects was used in addition to the roughly 670-subject first cohort. To predict cytomegalovirus infection status, the study combined high-throughput TCR immunosequencing, statistical association of individual TCRs with disease status, and machine learning. The aim of the study was to test whether cataloging public T cell receptors could identify signatures of past pathogen exposure.

The library was obtained by the immunoSEQ multiplex PCR assay. The source study handled its data this way. A statistical classification framework was built for diagnosing cytomegalovirus status from the catalog of TCR beta chain sequences. Drawn from immuneACCESS, this table holds only the in-frame rearrangements with V and J called that TCRdb kept. Clones are partly lost; checked studies trace under half to an unresolved V gene and leave the rest unexplained. V and J calls plus clone size are reproduced from that table; the DNA served to infer D and trimming. The sample has about 180,000 clones on record, 85% of them singletons. The ten biggest clones cover approximately 15% of the sample. Overall results and qualifications from the work: Across donors, most TCR sequences were observed very rarely, whereas some public TCRs were present in many individuals. A later analysis had no HLA typing for the validation cohort, so co-occurrence there was scored across all 130 or so repertoires. In the study, approximately 160 TCR beta chains were listed as associated with cytomegalovirus. The classifier was reported to diagnose cytomegalovirus status with high specificity and sensitivity in both the original and validation cohorts. Subsequent analysis determined that TCRs grouped into clusters in the first cohort also showed a tendency toward co-occurrence across the 90 to 150 validation repertoires, and approximately 94% of cluster scores exceeded 0. The authors suggested that the approach could potentially be extended to other disease states and immunological phenotypes. A few of the identified cytomegalovirus-associated TCR beta chains were confirmed in vitro to be specific for cytomegalovirus antigens.

The specimen was PBMCs. This TCR was sampled from a man in his late teens or twenties in good health and CMV-seropositive.

CDR3 reads: CASSEYNRETYEQYF. The nucleotide sequence is TGTGCCAGCAGTGAATACAACCGGGAAACCTACGAGCAGTACTTC. This receptor chain uses TRBV2 and TRBJ2-7; a tentative D call is TRBD2 (5 bases match). V sheds 2 bases and J sheds 2 bases, leaving 13 bases between their ends. From a lookup of the germline V gene, CDR1 and CDR2 are SNHLY and FYNNEI. The CDR3 sequence holds 15 residues, the cysteine and phenylalanine included. The entry retains the CDR3 DNA only, 45 bases that are in frame from base 1.